This TCR beta chain is from a study of CD8 T cells in ankylosing spondylitis. For TCR beta, libraries came from quantitative 5'-RACE with molecular barcodes. TCRdb analysed the 5' RACE reads with MiXCR anew, one entry per CDR3 protein. The table records under 950,000 distinct CDR3 sequences, around 17% of them present only once. Turning to this clonotype: Its antigen is unknown.

Germline lookup yields CDR1 DFQATT and CDR2 SNEGSKA (reference sequence). The CDR3 is 16 amino acids. V was trimmed by 5 bases and J by 1 base, leaving 18 bases between them. Overall study results and limits: A number of the motif variants had already been described in reactive arthritis synovial fluid and blood. Blood from ankylosing spondylitis patients appeared to carry a characteristic roughly eight-variant TCR beta motif. Significantly higher representation of disease-linked clones was reported for matched ankylosing spondylitis synovial fluid. CD8+ disease-linked clones were present at relatively low frequencies in blood.

This clonotype was sampled from a male donor with ankylosing spondylitis. J is TRBJ2-1 and V is TRBV20-1; a possible D gene is TRBD1 (7 bases). Sequencing used blood, either unsorted or a sorted T cell fraction (not recorded which). DNA for the CDR3: TGCAGTGCTGCCAGGGGGGACGCCCAATCCTACAATGAGCAGTTCTTC. It is translated as CSAARGDAQSYNEQFF.